This TCR beta chain derives from a study of blood T cell repertoires in COVID-19 (dated by TCRdb to 2020 to 2021). Regarding the complete study: Collaborator samples came from the United States, Italy and Spain and covered acute and convalescent phases of COVID-19. The material from the prospective study consisted of cDNA or gDNA derived from T cells, B-cell-depleted T cells, or PBMCs. Deeply sampled blood TCRbeta repertoires from subjects exposed to, actively infected with, or recovered from COVID-19 were included in the dataset. A freely available public database, intended as a resource for researchers studying the immune response to SARS-CoV-2, is where the repertoires were released. The samples were drawn from the first 160 participants of the ongoing ImmuneRACE study and from 950 to 1,500 subjects provided by 6 global collaborators. The sample metadata nearly always contained a de-identified subject ID, COVID-19 status, age in years and sex. Where available, HLA class I and class II types were taken from metadata supplied by the sample provider and were not determined by assay-based typing.

Whole blood was collected in K2EDTA tubes by collaborating institutions according to the institutions' own protocols. For TCRbeta analysis, collaborator samples were shipped as frozen whole blood, as isolated PBMCs, or as DNA extracted from either sample type. Study-level results and caveats: Clinical and demographic metadata were provided uncurated, with the amount varying by source and participant.

TCRbeta CDR3 regions were amplified from genomic DNA by means of the immunoSEQ Assay, a bias-controlled multiplex PCR. Regarding the original processing steps: Nucleated cell counts per sample were estimated from amplification of reference gene primers within the assay. Sequence reads were collapsed and filtered to measure the absolute abundance of every unique TCRbeta CDR3 rearrangement. For each sample, productive Simpson clonality was calculated by taking the square root of Simpson's diversity index across productive rearrangements. The immuneACCESS repertoire file appears here via TCRdb, limited to in-frame rearrangements. These files lack a portion of the clones; in checked studies, under half of the deficit traces to unresolved V genes, and the cause of the others is not known. The D gene and trimming were derived from the DNA, and the V and J assignments and clone size from that table. Within this sample are about 240,000 clones, with about four fifths of them counted one time only. The ten largest clones take up more than 8% of the sample.

To note about this clone: The target of this receptor is not known. No qualities accompany the bases; no much larger clone lies one base away.

The sample consisted of peripheral blood. The sequence derives from an elderly woman with acute or convalescent COVID-19.

The nucleotides read TGTGCCAGCAGCCCAGGGGGGCTAGCCAAAAACATTCAGTACTTC. Translated, it gives CASSPGGLAKNIQYF. The V gene is TRBV3-1 (or the pseudogene TRBV3-2) and the J gene is TRBJ2-4; the D gene is possibly TRBD1, with 7 bases matching. V is clipped by 4 bases and J by 0 bases, and the sequence between their germline boundaries is 10 bases long. Its CDR3 holds 15 amino acids, cysteine through phenylalanine. The entry retains the CDR3 DNA only, 45 bases that are in frame from base 1. Via the germline V gene (reference sequence), CDR1 is LGHDT and CDR2 YNNKEL.